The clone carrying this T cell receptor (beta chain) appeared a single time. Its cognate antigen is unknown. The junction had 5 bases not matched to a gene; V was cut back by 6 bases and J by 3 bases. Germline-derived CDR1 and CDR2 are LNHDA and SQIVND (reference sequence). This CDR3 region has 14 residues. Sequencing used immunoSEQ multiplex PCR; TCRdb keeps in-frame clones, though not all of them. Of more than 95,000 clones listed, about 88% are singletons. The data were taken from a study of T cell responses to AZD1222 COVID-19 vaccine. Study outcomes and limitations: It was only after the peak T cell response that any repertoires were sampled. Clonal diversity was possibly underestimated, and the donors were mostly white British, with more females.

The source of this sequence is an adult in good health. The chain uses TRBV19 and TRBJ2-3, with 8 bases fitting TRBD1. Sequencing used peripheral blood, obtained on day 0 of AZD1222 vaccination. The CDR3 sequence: CASSNQGATDTQYF. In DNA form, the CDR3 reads TGTGCCAGTAGCAACCAGGGGGCAACAGATACGCAGTATTTT.